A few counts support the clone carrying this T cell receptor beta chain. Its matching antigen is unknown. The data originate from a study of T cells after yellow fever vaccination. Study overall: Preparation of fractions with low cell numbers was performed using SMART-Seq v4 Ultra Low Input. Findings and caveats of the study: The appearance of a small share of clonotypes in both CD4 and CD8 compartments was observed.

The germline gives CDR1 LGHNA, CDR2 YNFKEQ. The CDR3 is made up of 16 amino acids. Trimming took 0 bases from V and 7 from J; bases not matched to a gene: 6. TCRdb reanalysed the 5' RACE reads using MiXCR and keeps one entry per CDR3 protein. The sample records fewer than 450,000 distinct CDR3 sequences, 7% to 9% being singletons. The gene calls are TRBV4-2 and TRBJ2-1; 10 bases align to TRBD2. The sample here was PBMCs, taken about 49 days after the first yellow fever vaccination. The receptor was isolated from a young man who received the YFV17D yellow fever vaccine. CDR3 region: CASSQEVAGGINEQFF. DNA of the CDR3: TGTGCCAGCAGCCAAGAGGTAGCGGGGGGAATTAATGAGCAGTTCTTC.